Listed here are 18 T cell receptor beta chains from one sample, sequenced in a study of blood T cell repertoires in COVID-19. Using immunoSEQ multiplex PCR, the repertoire was profiled, and TCRdb retains in-frame clones only, with some absent. The data hold fewer than 200,000 clones, with approximately 87% observed a single time. The source material was peripheral blood. The receptors derive from a man aged 40-49 years with active or convalescent COVID-19.

This clone appeared once. The V call is TRBV6-6, the J call TRBJ1-2; TRBD1 matches 10 bases. The CDR3 totals 15 residues. V was clipped by 2 bases and J by 3 bases; unmatched bases: 3. Germline assignment: CDR1 MNHNY and CDR2 SVGAGI (reference sequence). CDR3 coding DNA: TGTGCCAGCAGTTACGGGACAGGGGATGACTATGGCTACACCTTC. Protein sequence: CASSYGTGDDYGYTF.

The chain couples TRBV7-6 to TRBJ2-6, with 7 bases lining up with TRBD1. This CDR3 is built from 16 residues. Germline values: CDR1 SGHVS, CDR2 FNYEAQ. V trimming: 8 bases; J trimming: 0 bases; junction bases outside the gene matches: 7. The CDR3 loop reads CASSGTAHSGANVLTF. The CDR3 bases are TGTGCCAGCTCTGGGACAGCACACTCTGGGGCCAACGTCCTGACTTTC.

The V gene is TRBV4-2, the J gene TRBJ2-3, with 13 bases identical to TRBD2. Germline V lookup: CDR1 LGHNA, CDR2 YNFKEQ. J gave up 5 bases and V 4 bases, and 3 bases lay outside the gene matches. There are 15 residues in the CDR3. For the CDR3, the DNA is TGTGCCAGCAGCCCTCGGACTAGCGGGGGAGATACGCAGTATTTT. Residues: CASSPRTSGGDTQYF.

This chain connects TRBV6-2 or TRBV6-3 to TRBJ1-1; the D is unclear. The V end lost 5 bases, the J end lost 0 bases, and 7 bases lay between the germline ends. From germline, CDR1 is MNHEY and CDR2 SVGEGT. The CDR3 is made up of 13 amino acids. Here the CDR3 DNA reads TGTGCCAGCAGTACTATTATGAACACTGAAGCTTTCTTT. Protein sequence: CASSTIMNTEAFF.

As to this clone: This may arise from a read error, as a much more abundant clone is one base away. The same CDR3 is also encoded by other DNA sequences in this sample. The rearrangement joins TRBV11-2 to TRBJ2-3; TRBD2 matches 9 bases. Trimming took 4 bases from V and 5 from J; bases not matched to a gene: 13. Germline loops: CDR1 SGHAT, CDR2 FQNNGV. The CDR3 spans 17 residues. CDR3 sequence reads: CASSSRARGGAGDTQYF. The CDR3 region has the DNA TGTGCCAGCAGCTCCAGGGCGCGCGGGGGGGCAGGAGATACGCAGTATTTT.

The CDR3 nucleotides are TGTGCCTGGAGTAGATCCAGGGGACGCGAAAAACTGTTTTTT. The encoded protein is CAWSRSRGREKLFF. This sequence joins TRBV30 and TRBJ1-4; the D gene is possibly TRBD1 (6 bases). Trimming left V 2 bases short and J 8 bases short, with 15 bases between. This CDR3 has 14 amino acids. Germline lookup yields CDR1 GTSNPN and CDR2 SVGIG (reference sequence).

The chain uses TRBV18 and TRBJ1-1; 7 bases agree with TRBD1. The CDR3 sequence is 13 residues long. V was clipped by 4 bases and J by 5 bases; unmatched bases: 4. From germline, CDR1 is KGHSH and CDR2 LQKENI. DNA of the CDR3: TGTGCCAGCTCACTTACAGGGGAAACTGAAGCTTTCTTT. It codes for CASSLTGETEAFF. Together with reference TRBV18 and TRBJ1-1, the CDR3 gives the full variable domain: NAGVMQNPRHLVRRRGQEARLRCSPMKGHSHVYWYRQLPEEGLKFMVYLQKENIIDESGMPKERFSAEFPKEGPSILRIQQVVRGDSAAYFCASSLTGETEAFFGQGTRLTVV.

J is TRBJ2-3 and V is TRBV5-1, with 11 bases fitting TRBD1. V gave up 4 bases and J gave up 2 bases; unmatched junction bases: 6. The CDR3 consists of 16 residues. Germline lookup yields CDR1 SGHRS and CDR2 YFSETQ. CDR3 residues: CASSRLDRGLTDTQYF. The DNA of the CDR3 is TGCGCCAGCAGCCGGTTGGACAGGGGGCTCACAGATACGCAGTATTTT.

The V and J genes are TRBV4-3 and TRBJ2-3, with TRBD1 identical over 8 bases. The CDR3 loop spans 18 amino acids. Germline V gene sequence: CDR1 LGHNA, CDR2 YSLEER. Trimming removed 2 bases from V and 4 bases from J; junction bases left unmatched: 14. The CDR3 DNA reads as TGCGCCAGCAGCCAAACCAGGGGGCTAACAGAAGGGGCAGATACGCAGTATTTT. It is translated as CASSQTRGLTEGADTQYF.

This clone appeared a single time. The chain has TRBV11-2 and TRBJ2-7; a weak D match, TRBD1 (7 bases). This CDR3 has 15 amino acids. The V gene's germline CDR1 is SGHAT and CDR2 FQNNGV. Trimming cost V 5 bases and J 3 bases, with 17 bases left between them. CDR3 sequence reads: CASSRGTVLIYEQYF. CDR3 DNA: TGTGCCAGCAGCCGGGGGACAGTCCTAATCTACGAGCAGTACTTC.

V and J are TRBV27 and TRBJ2-4, with 8 bases aligning to TRBD1. V lost 5 bases, J lost 4 bases, and 4 bases stayed unmatched. CDR3 length: 14 residues. From germline, CDR1 is MNHEY and CDR2 SMNVEV (reference sequence). This CDR3 is CASSDRGDKNIQYF. For the CDR3, the DNA is TGTGCCAGCAGTGACAGGGGCGATAAAAACATTCAGTACTTC.

The chain uses TRBV4-1 and TRBJ1-5, with a weak D call TRBD1 (5 bases). This CDR3 comprises 15 residues. CDR1 is MGHRA, CDR2 YSYEKL, per germline. Deletions cut 0 bases from V and 4 bases from J, with 10 bases between. CDR3 coding DNA: TGCGCCAGCAGCCAAGAGGGGGGGTTTAATCAGCCCCAGCATTTT. It codes for CASSQEGGFNQPQHF.

The chain uses TRBV5-1 and TRBJ2-3; 8 bases map to TRBD2. The CDR3 has 15 amino acids. Germline CDR1 and CDR2: SGHRS and YFSETQ. V gave up 6 bases and J gave up 4 bases; unmatched junction bases: 10. For the CDR3, the DNA is TGCGCCAGCACTACCCGGGGGGGCGTCCCAGATACGCAGTATTTT. Its translation: CASTTRGGVPDTQYF.

CDR3 residues: CASSLEWGRANTGELFF. The DNA of the CDR3 is TGTGCCAGCAGCTTGGAATGGGGCAGGGCGAACACCGGGGAGCTGTTTTTT. The V and J genes are TRBV5-4 and TRBJ2-2, with a weak D call TRBD1 (5 bases). CDR1 and CDR2 (germline): SGHNT, YYREEE (reference sequence). V lost 0 bases and J 0 bases, leaving 12 bases between the germline ends. The CDR3 covers 17 residues.

V and J are TRBV2 and TRBJ2-1, with 7 bases fitting TRBD1. This CDR3 spans 14 amino acids. With 5 bases clipped from V and 7 bases from J, the junction kept 8 bases outside the gene matches. Germline CDR1 SNHLY, CDR2 FYNNEI. For the CDR3, the DNA is TGTGCCAGCAGTAAGGGGGCTGAGCTTAATGAGCAGTTCTTC. The encoded protein is CASSKGAELNEQFF.

The gene calls are TRBV5-1 and TRBJ1-2; TRBD1 might be the D (6 bases). The germline CDR1 and CDR2 sequences are SGHRS and YFSETQ. Trimming removed 6 bases from V and 2 bases from J, with 11 bases in between. This CDR3 is built from 13 residues. The CDR3 region has the DNA TGCGCCAGCACCGACCAGGGGAACTATGGCTACACCTTC. Translating gives CASTDQGNYGYTF.

The chain links TRBV6-5 to TRBJ1-2; 9 bases agree with TRBD1. CDR3 length equals 12 residues. V lost 7 bases and J lost 7; bases outside the gene matches: 4. From germline, CDR1 is MNHEY and CDR2 SVGAGI. The CDR3 spells CASTRDRVGYTF. In DNA form, the CDR3 reads TGTGCCAGCACAAGGGACAGGGTTGGCTACACCTTC.

The genes are TRBV5-6 and TRBJ2-2; 10 bases are shared with TRBD2. The germline gives CDR1 SGHDT, CDR2 YYEEEE. V lost 4 bases, J lost 4 bases, and 10 bases stayed unmatched. This CDR3 is built from 17 residues. The CDR3 nucleotides are TGTGCCAGCAGCCCCGGACTAGCGGCTCCCCCCACCGGGGAGCTGTTTTTT. Its translation is CASSPGLAAPPTGELFF.